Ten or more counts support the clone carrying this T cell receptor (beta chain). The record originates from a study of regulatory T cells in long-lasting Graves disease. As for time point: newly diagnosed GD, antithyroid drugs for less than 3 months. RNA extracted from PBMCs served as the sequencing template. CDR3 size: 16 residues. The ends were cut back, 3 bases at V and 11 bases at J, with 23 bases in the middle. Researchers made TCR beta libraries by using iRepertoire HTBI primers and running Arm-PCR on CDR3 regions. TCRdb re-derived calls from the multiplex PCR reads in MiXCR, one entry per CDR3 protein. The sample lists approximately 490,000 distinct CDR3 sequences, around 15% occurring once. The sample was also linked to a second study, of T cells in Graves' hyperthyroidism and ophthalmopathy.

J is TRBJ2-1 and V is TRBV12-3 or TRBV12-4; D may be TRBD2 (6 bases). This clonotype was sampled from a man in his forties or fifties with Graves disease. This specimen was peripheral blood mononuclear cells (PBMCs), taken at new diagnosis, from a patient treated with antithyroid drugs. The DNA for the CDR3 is TGTGCCAGCAGTTTCTTTGAACTAGCAGTTGTTAGGAAGCAGTTCTTC. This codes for CASSFFELAVVRKQFF.